This TCR beta chain stems from a study of blood T cell repertoires in COVID-19. Whole-study context: Samples representing acute and convalescent COVID-19 were sourced from the United States, Italy and Spain.

Only in-frame clones appear in the TCRdb table, and some are missing; sequencing was by immunoSEQ multiplex PCR. The data contain under 450,000 clones, about 90% of them singletons. Germline assignment: CDR1 SNHLY and CDR2 FYNNEI. V lost 3 bases to trimming and J lost 5 bases, with 19 bases between them. The CDR3 runs 16 residues. Residents of approximately 25 US areas, aged about 18 to 89 years, made up the participants. This TCR was sampled from a man aged 25-45 years who had recovered from COVID-19. Sample: PBMCs or T cells enriched from blood (not recorded which). The V call is TRBV2, the J call TRBJ1-2; TRBD1 might be the D (5 bases). In nucleotides, the CDR3 is TGTGCCAGCAGTGAGCTTTGGGGCAGCCGGTTTTATGGCTACACCTTC. It specifies CASSELWGSRFYGYTF.